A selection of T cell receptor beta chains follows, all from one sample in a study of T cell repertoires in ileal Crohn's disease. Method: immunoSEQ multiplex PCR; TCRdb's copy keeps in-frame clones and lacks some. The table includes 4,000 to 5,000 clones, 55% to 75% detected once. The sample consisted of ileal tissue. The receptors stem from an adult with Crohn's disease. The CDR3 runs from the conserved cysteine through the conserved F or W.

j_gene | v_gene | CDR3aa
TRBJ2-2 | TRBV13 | CASRSGRDRGITGELFF
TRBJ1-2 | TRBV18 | CASSPEKDYGYTF
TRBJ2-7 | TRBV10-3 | CAISESSGVLEQYF
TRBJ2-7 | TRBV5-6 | CASRFVKSGLSYEQYF
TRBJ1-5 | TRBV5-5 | CASSVDGGSNQPQHF
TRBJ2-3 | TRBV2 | CATRDALAGGPSTDTQYF
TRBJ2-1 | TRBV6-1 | CASSEAHWKKEQFF
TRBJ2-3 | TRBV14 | CASSFNRRDTQYF
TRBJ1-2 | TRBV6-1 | CASSEDDIRYGYTF
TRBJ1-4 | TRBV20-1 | CSGMDNEKLFF
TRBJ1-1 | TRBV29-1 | CSVEGLTGANTEAFF
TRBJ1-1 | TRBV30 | CAGRRQEITEAFF
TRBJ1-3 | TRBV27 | CASSLFRAGGSYSGNTIYF
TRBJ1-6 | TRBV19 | CASSSSLGTFNSPLHF
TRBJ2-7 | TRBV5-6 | CASSFVGSSYEQYF
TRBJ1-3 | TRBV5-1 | CASSSQGQTLGGAIYF
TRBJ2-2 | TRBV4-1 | CASSHHTGELFF
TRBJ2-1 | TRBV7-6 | CASRLLPTAYNEQFF
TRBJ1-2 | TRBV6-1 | CASTRDRGPYGYTF
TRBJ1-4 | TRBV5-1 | CASSPSGSNNEKLFF
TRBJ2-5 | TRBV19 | CASTPTAGNNGETQYF
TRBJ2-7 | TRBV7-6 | CASSGGVAGEQYF
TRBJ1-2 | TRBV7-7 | CASSLRPVNGYTF
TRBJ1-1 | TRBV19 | CASSMSDSNTEAFF
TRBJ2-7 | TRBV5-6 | CASSLAVGSYEQYF
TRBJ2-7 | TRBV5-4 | CASSRTSGGSYEQYF
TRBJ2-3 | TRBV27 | CASSLRGTTDTQYF
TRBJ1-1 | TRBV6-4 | CASSPRQGRGAFF
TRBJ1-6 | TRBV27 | CASNLGFGNSPLHF
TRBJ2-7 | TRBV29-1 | CSVGGLARTEQYF
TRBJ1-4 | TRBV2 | CASSYRDAHEKLFF
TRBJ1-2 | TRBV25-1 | CASSEFVGQPGLGYGYTF
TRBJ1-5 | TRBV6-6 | CASSLTHSNQPQHF
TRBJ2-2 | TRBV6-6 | CASRFQGNAGELFF
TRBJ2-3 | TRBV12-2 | CASRPQRSFQTSTDTQYF
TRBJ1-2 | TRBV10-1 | CASRGVTNYGYTF
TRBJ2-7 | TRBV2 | CASRGWSTYEQYF
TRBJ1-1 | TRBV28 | CASRVTNTEAFF
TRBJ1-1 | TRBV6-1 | CASSEGRQMNTEAFF
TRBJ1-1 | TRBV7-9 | CASIRTGGNTEAFF
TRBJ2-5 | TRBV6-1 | CASGQVYQETQYF
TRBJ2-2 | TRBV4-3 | CASSQPGLNTGELFF
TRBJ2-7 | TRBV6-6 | CASSYGDRSSYEQYF
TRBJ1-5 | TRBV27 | CASSLRGYNQPQHF
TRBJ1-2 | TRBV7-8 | CASSSSAYGYTF
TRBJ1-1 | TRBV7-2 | CASSSGQGEAEAFF
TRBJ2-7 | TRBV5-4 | CASSLVGTGGFGTYEQYF